This T cell receptor (beta chain) derives from a study of cytomegalovirus exposure and HLA in healthy donors (TCRdb year 2017). In terms of the full investigation: According to an earlier analysis of around 600 of the donors, some 180 million T cells yielded over 90 million unique TCR beta sequences and about 300 Gb of sequence data. The later analysis used no new phenotypic data to find candidate immune exposures, relying instead on TCR beta sequences and their occurrence across donors. To decide whether each TCR beta V gene segment behaved as functional or pseudogenic, an earlier analysis of some 600 of the donors relied on high-throughput TCR beta sequencing. A later genetic analysis used genome-wide SNP genotypes for about three fifths of the roughly 700 donors, treating that subset as a discovery cohort. About 5 DR-DQ haplotypes were handled as single units for association and clustering, since linkage in the cohort was strong. The number of donors typed differed by locus, with roughly 620-630 for A, B, C, DRB1 and DQB1, around 560 for DQA1, 606 for DPA1, and under 490 for DPB1. Roughly 300 gigabases of sequencing data and around 80 million unique TCR sequences made up an early release that covered several hundred HLA-typed donors. Donor age, sex, ethnicity and CMV serostatus were collected together with the repertoire data. The study aimed to test whether cataloging public T cell receptors could reveal signatures of past pathogen exposure. In a later analysis, previously published TCR beta repertoires from about 670 donors were re-analyzed and high-resolution HLA genotyping was added so that TCR occurrence patterns could be studied. The study combined high-throughput TCR immunosequencing, statistical association of individual TCRs with disease status, and machine learning to predict cytomegalovirus infection status. Among 350 to 400 genotyped donors of the cohort, an average of roughly 240,000 unique TCR beta nucleotide sequences were sequenced per donor, about a sixth of them non-productive. A separate validation cohort of roughly 120 different subjects was used in addition to the roughly 700-subject first cohort. All discovery cohort repertoires had been generated using a single sequencing platform. The genetic ancestry cluster associated with self-reported Caucasian donors included approximately 85% of the roughly 410 genotyped donors. The T cell repertoires of around 730 subjects were profiled by immunosequencing and related to cytomegalovirus serostatus. HLA typing covered class I and class II loci at four-digit resolution.

Concerning this clone itself: The antigen it binds to is not known. No much larger clonotype is one base removed from it; base qualities were not supplied.

The library was generated by the immunoSEQ multiplex PCR assay. A mixture of 60 forward primers for TCR Vbeta segments and 13 reverse primers for TCR Jbeta segments was used in the multiplex PCR. A multiplex PCR assay on genomic DNA amplified the CDR3 region of rearranged TCR beta genes. The amplified TCR beta libraries were sequenced on the Illumina HiSeq System as 87-base-pair reads. The study's own analysis went as follows. A later analysis tallied around 80 million unique TCR beta chains across the 700 or so repertoires, and 10 million to 11 million of those chains were shared by two or more donors. Raw reads were error-corrected and collapsed into unique sequences with a nearest-neighbor algorithm that merged closely related sequences to remove PCR and sequencing errors. V, D and J gene segments were assigned by aligning CDR3 sequences to IMGT reference sequences. For a sequence to be retained, a match of at least six nucleotides was required to both a V gene segment and a J gene segment. A rearrangement was called productive if the CDR3 had no stop codons and remained in frame with V and J, and every other rearrangement was called non-productive. Following IMGT convention, CDR3 was defined as the stretch from the second conserved V-encoded cysteine up to the conserved J-encoded phenylalanine. The earlier analysis of about 640 of the donors excluded any sequence lacking an unambiguous match to a single V gene segment. An earlier analysis of around 600 of the donors classified V segments as functional when productive rearrangements were above 56.7% and as segregating when the standard deviation between donors was above 5%. A statistical classification framework was built to diagnose cytomegalovirus status from the catalog of TCR beta chain sequences. A later analysis assigned V and J genes by comparing TCR nucleotide sequences with IMGT/GENE-DB human TR gene sequences. A later analysis assigned CDR3 sequences and most-parsimonious VDJ recombination scenarios with the TCRdist pipeline. A later analysis defined each TCR beta chain by its CDR3 amino acid sequence plus V-gene family, and excluded reads lacking a unique V-gene family. As a way to deal with suspected cross-contamination and a sequencing artifact, a later analysis dropped approximately 570 nucleotide sequences that were highly shared and had low generation probability. In a later analysis, a clonal expansion index for each public chain was calculated from normalized within-repertoire ranks of inferred template counts. In a later analysis, generation probabilities were computed using a VDJ recombination model fitted to out-of-frame rearrangements, and the results were checked against IGoR. In a later analysis, TCR-TCR, TCR-HLA and TCR-CMV co-occurrence was scored with hypergeometric tests, and a repertoire-size bias correction was applied to TCR pairs. A later analysis estimated false discovery rates by permuting HLA or CMV assignments 20 times. In a later analysis, co-occurring TCRs were grouped with DBSCAN, and TCRdist sequence similarity was added when clustering was performed within HLA-allele-positive subsets. Repertoires with fewer than 30,000 or more than 120,000 public chains, plus five repertoires with anomalous nucleotide sharing, were excluded from co-occurrence clustering. Sourced from immuneACCESS, this table was stored by TCRdb with only in-frame sequences that have V and J called. A share of the clones is absent; for the studies checked, an unresolved V gene accounts for under half, and the remainder has no known explanation. V and J calls and clone size are as listed in that table; D and trimming were resolved from the DNA. The sample table records approximately 180,000 clones; roughly nine tenths of these occur just once. The top ten constitute approximately 0.23% of the sample.

Broader findings and caveats from the paper: According to the authors, the approach could potentially be generalized to other disease states and immunological phenotypes. A further reported finding was that TCR beta sequences accurately predicted the HLA-A and HLA-B alleles for most subjects in the first cohort. Some IMGT-functional V segments, including TRBV6-2 and TRBV6-3, could not be told apart with the 87-base-pair reads, so those segments were excluded. Because counts were too low, about 18 rarely observed V segments, including chromosome 9 orphons, were excluded from the earlier analysis of 587 of the donors. A later genetic analysis reported fewer N-insertions in productive TCRs among donors in an Asian-associated ancestry cluster than the approximately 670-donor mean. Strong co-occurrence of HLA alleles, especially DR and DQ, made assigning TCR associations to individual alleles difficult. In a later genetic analysis, a missense DCLRE1C variant was associated with V-gene and J-gene trimming of TCR beta chains, and the association was replicated in an independent cohort. Roughly uniform sequencing depth across donors was assumed in presence/absence analyses, although this assumption may not hold. In a later analysis, the rate of TCR association differed among HLA loci, with DRB1 alleles having the most associated TCRs and HLA-C alleles having the fewest. Across donors, most TCR sequences were observed very rarely, whereas some public TCRs were present in many individuals. In an earlier analysis of 587 of the donors, most TCR beta V segments appeared in productive rearrangements about 90% or about 30% of the time, broadly matching IMGT annotations. The sequencing pipeline was judged likely to have produced a cluster of highly shared sequence variants as a technical artifact. The cohort was sequenced for TCR beta chains only, and without alpha or paired-chain data the features that could be detected were limited. Three of the identified cytomegalovirus-associated TCR beta chains were confirmed in vitro to be specific for cytomegalovirus antigens. In the study, approximately 160 TCR beta chains were listed as associated with cytomegalovirus. Because HLA typing was missing for some donors at each locus, association tests included only the typed subset. A later analysis reported that several top co-occurrence clusters appeared linked to parvovirus B19, influenza, CMV and Epstein-Barr virus. In a later analysis, HLA-associated TCR beta chains showed more clonal expansion and lower generation probabilities than non-associated chains that were equally common. Specific HLA alleles were associated with 15,000 to 20,000 TCR beta sequences at a false discovery rate of 0.05 in a later analysis. Linkage disequilibrium might explain the correlated functional status among segregating V segments, but an unknown experimental factor could not be ruled out. A later analysis found that most CMV-associated TCR beta chains appeared HLA-restricted, with HLA associations seemingly driven largely by CMV exposure. For the cohort, immune exposure information was limited to CMV serostatus. The classifier was reported to diagnose cytomegalovirus status with high specificity and sensitivity in both the original and validation cohorts.

The cohort comprised some 680 healthy bone marrow donors. Cohort members were all nominally healthy when sampled, although unrecorded immune exposures were likely present. The donor tested CMV seronegative, placing the donor among the 350 or so seronegative members of the cohort. A peripheral blood sample was collected from each donor, and TCR beta sequencing was performed on peripheral blood mononuclear cells. Genomic DNA was extracted from the blood cell samples with the Qiagen DNeasy Blood Extraction Kit. The germline V gene encodes CDR1 SGHTA and CDR2 FQGNSA. Here V drops 5 bases and J drops 8 bases, and the junction holds 12 bases not matched to any gene. The CDR3 spans 15 residues, from the cysteine through the phenylalanine. The read is trimmed to its CDR3 DNA, 45 bases read in frame from base 1.

The TCR was taken from a girl in the first two years of life in good health and CMV-seronegative. The V and J segments used are TRBV7-2 and TRBJ2-1, and TRBD2 matches 7 of the central bases. The sequencing sample was made of PBMCs. The CDR3 loop reads CASSQIGFRGDEQFF. The bases read TGTGCCAGCAGCCAAATCGGGTTTCGGGGGGATGAGCAGTTCTTC.